A single sample is the source of the 32 T cell receptor beta chains below, sequenced in a study of neurological immune-mediated disorders. MiXCR, run by TCRdb on the 5' RACE reads, gives a single entry per CDR3 protein. Among roughly 74,000 distinct CDR3 sequences listed, around 5.2% were seen once. Sequenced: PBMCs. These TCRs come from a man aged 18 to 29 with multiple sclerosis.

This clonotype was observed a handful of times. It may be a read error: a sequence one base away is much more abundant. The chain combines TRBV4-2 with TRBJ1-1; D unresolved. Germline lookup yields CDR1 LGHNA and CDR2 YNFKEQ. V was cut by 5 bases and J by 3 bases, with 7 bases left in between. This CDR3 spans 12 amino acids. CDR3 region: CASSKTDTEAFF. CDR3 sequence (DNA): TGTGCCAGCAGCAAAACGGACACTGAAGCTTTCTTT.

This clonotype was counted ten times or more. The V call is TRBV12-3 or TRBV12-4, the J call TRBJ2-5; TRBD2 might be the D (6 bases). V shed 4 bases and J shed 2 bases, with 17 bases lying between them. This CDR3 has 16 amino acids. The CDR3 bases are TGTGCCAGCAGTTCCTTCCTCAGCGGAGGGCAAGAGACCCAGTACTTC. It specifies CASSSFLSGGQETQYF.

This clonotype appeared many times. The chain carries TRBV5-1 and TRBJ2-7; 7 bases fit TRBD1. CDR3 size: 14 residues. The J segment lost 1 base and the V segment lost 4 bases, leaving 5 bases of the junction unmatched. Germline V gene sequence: CDR1 SGHRS, CDR2 YFSETQ. The CDR3 sequence: CASSPGTASYEQYF. DNA for the CDR3: TGCGCCAGCAGCCCCGGGACAGCATCCTACGAGCAGTACTTC.

This clonotype has at least ten counts. V usage is TRBV7-2 and J usage is TRBJ1-5; TRBD1 matches at 8 bases. The CDR3 consists of 15 residues. Germline V gene lookup returns CDR1 SGHTA and CDR2 FQGNSA. The trim removed 4 bases at V and 8 bases at J, leaving 10 bases unmatched. The CDR3 DNA reads TGTGCCAGCAGCTCTTCTGACAGGGGAAATGAGCCCCAGCATTTT. Residues: CASSSSDRGNEPQHF.

This clonotype was seen at least ten times. The chain uses TRBV21-1 and TRBJ1-2; the D call in the table, TRBD1, was not verified against the DNA. TRBV21-1 is described as a pseudogene. This CDR3 is built from 15 residues. The CDR3 DNA follows: TGTGCCAGCAGCGGGCCCCGTGGGGGGGCGCCCGGCTACACCTTC. Protein sequence: CASSGPRGGAPGYTF.

This clonotype was observed many times. This chain joins TRBV21-1 and TRBJ2-5; the D call of TRBD2 is as the table states it, not checked on the DNA. TRBV21-1 is a known pseudogene. This CDR3 is built from 15 residues. CDR3 sequence: CASSKGPRDCGTQYF. In DNA, the CDR3 is TGTGCCAGCAGCAAAGGACCTCGGGATTGCGGGACCCAGTACTTC.

This clonotype showed up many times. The chain is built from TRBV7-3 and TRBJ1-2; 7 nucleotides match TRBD1. The CDR3 totals 16 residues. Germline CDR1 and CDR2: SGHTA and FQGTGA. Germline trimming cut 5 bases from V and 8 bases from J; bases unmatched to any gene: 17. As DNA, the CDR3 is TGTGCCAGCAGCCCCAGCCCTTCTGACAGGGTGCGGGGCTACACCTTC. Protein product: CASSPSPSDRVRGYTF.

This clonotype was observed many times. This sequence joins TRBV5-1 and TRBJ2-1; 11 nucleotides align to TRBD1. The V segment lost 4 bases and the J segment 0 bases; nucleotides outside the gene matches: 12. The germline V gene has CDR1 SGHRS and CDR2 YFSETQ. The CDR3 covers 19 residues. The CDR3 region has the DNA TGCGCCAGCAGCCCGGCCGGGACAGGGGGATCTAGCTCCTACAATGAGCAGTTCTTC. Amino acids: CASSPAGTGGSSSYNEQFF.

This clonotype was observed many times. The chain recombines TRBV20-1 with TRBJ1-1; D ambiguous. The ends were cut back, 3 bases at V and 9 bases at J, with 11 bases in the middle. Germline V lookup: CDR1 DFQATT, CDR2 SNEGSKA (reference sequence). The CDR3 consists of 11 residues. CDR3 loop: CSARIVSQAFF. Written as DNA, the CDR3 is TGCAGTGCTAGGATTGTCAGCCAAGCTTTCTTT.

This clonotype was recorded many times. The V call is TRBV20-1, the J call TRBJ2-1; D remains unclear. This CDR3 contains 15 residues. Germline lookup yields CDR1 DFQATT and CDR2 SNEGSKA (reference sequence). With 3 bases removed from V and 6 bases from J, the gap between germline ends came to 18 bases. The CDR3 loop is CSARKNSNRVNEQFF. As DNA, the CDR3 is TGCAGTGCTAGGAAAAATAGTAATCGGGTCAATGAGCAGTTCTTC.

This clonotype was observed many times. This chain uses TRBV5-1 with TRBJ1-2; TRBD1 is a possible D gene (6 bases). The length of the CDR3 is 14 residues. Deletions cut 4 bases from V and 2 bases from J, with 12 bases between. CDR1 SGHRS and CDR2 YFSETQ come from the germline V gene. CDR3 loop: CASSPGTSNYGYTF. The CDR3 DNA sequence: TGCGCCAGCAGCCCGGGGACATCGAACTATGGCTACACCTTC. Full variable domain (outside the CDR3, taken from reference TRBV5-1 and TRBJ1-2): KAGVTQTPRYLIKTRGQQVTLSCSPISGHRSVSWYQQTPGQGLQFLFEYFSETQRNKGNFPGRFSGRQFSNSRSEMNVSTLELGDSALYLCASSPGTSNYGYTFGSGTRLTVV.

This clonotype was detected ten times or more. The V call is TRBV7-8, the J call TRBJ2-3; 15 positions match TRBD2. V dropped 5 bases and J dropped 4; count of bases not matched to a gene: 4. Germline assignment: CDR1 SGHVS and CDR2 FQNEAQ. The CDR3 totals 16 residues. The CDR3 region has the DNA TGTGCCAGCAGCAGGACTAGCGGGAGGGCCTCAGATACGCAGTATTTT. It codes for CASSRTSGRASDTQYF.

This clonotype was observed many times. This chain uses TRBV9 with TRBJ1-5; D gene ambiguous. Trimming removed 0 bases from V and 2 bases from J, with 12 bases in between. The germline V gene has CDR1 SGDLS and CDR2 YYNGEE. The CDR3 runs 16 residues. Written as DNA, the CDR3 is TGTGCCAGCAGCGTAGATCCGGACCCCCGCAATCAGCCCCAGCATTTT. It specifies CASSVDPDPRNQPQHF. The full variable domain, with the rest looked up from reference TRBV9 and TRBJ1-5, is DSGVTQTPKHLITATGQRVTLRCSPRSGDLSVYWYQQSLDQGLQFLIQYYNGEERAKGNILERFSAQQFPDLHSELNLSSLELGDSALYFCASSVDPDPRNQPQHFGDGTRLSIL.

There are many counts of this clonotype. The V call is TRBV5-1, the J call TRBJ2-2, with 13 bases lining up with TRBD2. This CDR3 contains 17 residues. Germline values: CDR1 SGHRS, CDR2 YFSETQ. V gave up 0 bases and J gave up 9 bases; unmatched junction bases: 8. In DNA, the CDR3 is TGCGCCAGCAGCTTGGCCAAACTAGCGGGAGGGCCCCGGGAGCTGTTTTTT. This gives the protein CASSLAKLAGGPRELFF.

This clonotype showed up many times. This chain links TRBV7-2 with TRBJ2-1, with 9 bases matching TRBD2. In germline, CDR1 is SGHTA, CDR2 FQGNSA. The CDR3 has 16 residues. With 0 bases clipped from V and 6 bases from J, the junction kept 6 bases outside the gene matches. The CDR3 sequence is CASSLAPAGGVNEQFF. The CDR3, as DNA: TGTGCCAGCAGCTTAGCGCCCGCGGGAGGGGTCAATGAGCAGTTCTTC.

This clonotype was picked up many times. V gene TRBV5-8 combines with J gene TRBJ1-1; tentatively, D is TRBD1 (5 bases). CDR1 is SGHTS and CDR2 is YDEGEE in the germline V gene. V lost 2 bases to trimming and J lost 4 bases, with 12 bases between them. The CDR3 runs 14 residues. The CDR3 sequence: CASSFYPGTTEAFF. CDR3 sequence (DNA): TGTGCCAGCAGCTTCTACCCGGGGACCACTGAAGCTTTCTTT.

This clonotype has a count of ten or more. The V and J genes are TRBV7-6 and TRBJ2-1; TRBD2 aligns across 10 bases. V lost 5 bases and J lost 7; bases outside the gene matches: 11. Germline-derived CDR1 and CDR2 are SGHVS and FNYEAQ. The CDR3 spans 16 residues. CDR3 sequence: CASSPEPGLALNEQFF. Written as DNA, the CDR3 is TGTGCCAGCAGCCCGGAACCGGGACTAGCGTTAAATGAGCAGTTCTTC.

This clonotype showed up many times. The J gene is TRBJ1-2, the V gene TRBV20-1; no definite D call. Germline assignment: CDR1 DFQATT and CDR2 SNEGSKA (reference sequence). CDR3 length equals 14 residues. V was trimmed by 3 bases and J by 0 bases, leaving 11 bases between them. As DNA, the CDR3 is TGCAGTGCTAGGGGCGGCAGACCTAACTATGGCTACACCTTC. This gives the protein CSARGGRPNYGYTF.

This chain joins TRBV25-1 and TRBJ2-1, with 9 bases matching TRBD2. The CDR3 runs 15 residues. The V gene end was trimmed by 4 bases and the J gene end by 4 bases; junction bases not matched to a gene: 5. Germline V gives CDR1 MGHDK, CDR2 SYGVNS. The CDR3 protein is CASSGFSGGYNEQFF. The CDR3, as DNA: TGTGCCAGCAGTGGCTTTAGCGGGGGATACAATGAGCAGTTCTTC. The full variable domain, completed using reference TRBV25-1 and TRBJ2-1, is EADIYQTPRYLVIGTGKKITLECSQTMGHDKMYWYQQDPGMELHLIHYSYGVNSTEKGDLSSESTVSRIRTEHFPLTLESARPSHTSQYLCASSGFSGGYNEQFFGPGTRLTVL.

This clonotype was found many times. The chain uses TRBV7-2 and TRBJ2-1; the match to TRBD1 covers 8 bases. The CDR3 has 14 residues. Germline trimming cut 4 bases from V and 10 bases from J; bases unmatched to any gene: 9. Germline V gene data show CDR1 as SGHTA and CDR2 as FQGNSA. Written as DNA, the CDR3 is TGTGCCAGCAGCTCCCAGGGACAGGTTGGGGAGCAGTTCTTC. It yields the protein CASSSQGQVGEQFF.

This clonotype was detected a few times. This chain uses TRBV5-1 with TRBJ2-7; 11 bases line up with TRBD2. The V and J ends lost 0 bases and 5 bases, in that order; junction bases with no gene match: 7. The CDR3 contains 16 residues. The germline V gene encodes CDR1 SGHRS and CDR2 YFSETQ. CDR3 in amino acids: CASSLGLAGGLHEQYF. The CDR3 bases are TGCGCCAGCAGCTTGGGGCTAGCGGGGGGCCTCCACGAGCAGTACTTC.

This clonotype was seen repeatedly, ten times or more. V usage is TRBV7-2 and J usage is TRBJ1-2; D call uncertain. Trimming removed 4 bases at V and 5 bases at J, with 11 bases between. This CDR3 is 13 amino acids long. Germline V gene sequence: CDR1 SGHTA, CDR2 FQGNSA. CDR3 nucleotides: TGTGCCAGCAGCTCGGAGACACCTTATGGCTACACCTTC. This sequence encodes CASSSETPYGYTF.

This clonotype was observed many times. This chain joins TRBV5-1 and TRBJ1-1, with 7 bases aligning to TRBD1. This CDR3 contains 14 residues. Germline V gene data show CDR1 as SGHRS and CDR2 as YFSETQ. V lost 4 bases and J lost 5; bases outside the gene matches: 8. In DNA, the CDR3 is TGCGCCAGCAGCGTCCAGGGGGTTGGGACTGAAGCTTTCTTT. The encoded protein is CASSVQGVGTEAFF. Combining the CDR3 with reference TRBV5-1 and TRBJ1-1 gives the whole variable domain KAGVTQTPRYLIKTRGQQVTLSCSPISGHRSVSWYQQTPGQGLQFLFEYFSETQRNKGNFPGRFSGRQFSNSRSEMNVSTLELGDSALYLCASSVQGVGTEAFFGQGTRLTVV.

This clonotype has only a few counts. The V gene is TRBV4-3, the J gene TRBJ2-7, with 7 bases that match TRBD2. V gave up 4 bases and J gave up 3 bases; unmatched junction bases: 6. The germline CDR1 and CDR2 sequences are LGHNA and YSLEER. This CDR3 has 14 amino acids. The chain's CDR3 is CASSPTGGGYEQYF. The CDR3 region has the DNA TGCGCCAGCAGCCCAACGGGGGGAGGCTACGAGCAGTACTTC.

In its sample, this clonotype was seen many times. The rearrangement uses TRBV20-1 and TRBJ2-1, with 10 bases aligning to TRBD1. Germline values: CDR1 DFQATT, CDR2 SNEGSKA (reference sequence). The CDR3 is 15 residues long. J was trimmed by 4 bases and V by 3 bases; bases with no gene match: 6. The CDR3 protein is CSARETGQGYNEQFF. The CDR3 DNA reads as TGCAGTGCTAGGGAGACGGGACAGGGGTACAATGAGCAGTTCTTC.

In this sample, this clonotype turned up a few times. The chain couples TRBV20-1 to TRBJ2-7, with D possibly called TRBD1 or TRBD2 (5 bases each). This CDR3 contains 16 residues. V was pared by 1 base and J by 0 bases, with 16 bases between. CDR1 and CDR2 (germline): DFQATT, SNEGSKA (reference sequence). The CDR3 spells CSARVLRDESSYEQYF. The DNA for the CDR3 is TGCAGTGCTAGAGTCCTCCGGGACGAAAGCTCCTACGAGCAGTACTTC.

In regard to this clonotype: This may come from a read error, since a much larger clone is one base off. The chain joins TRBV20-1 to TRBJ1-4, with TRBD1 matching over 7 bases. The CDR3 has 13 amino acids. Germline trimming cut 8 bases from V and 8 bases from J; bases unmatched to any gene: 11. Germline CDR1 reads DFQATT; CDR2 reads SNEGSKA (reference sequence). In DNA form, the CDR3 reads TGCAGTTCGCCGACAGGGAGTACAGAAAAACTGTTTTTT. It specifies CSSPTGSTEKLFF.

This clonotype was detected ten times or more. J is TRBJ2-1 and V is TRBV7-2, with 9 bases identical to TRBD2. Losses at the gene ends were 4 bases for V and 8 bases for J; bases not matched to a gene: 6. Germline V gene lookup returns CDR1 SGHTA and CDR2 FQGNSA. CDR3 length: 14 amino acids. The CDR3 region has the DNA TGTGCCAGCAGCTCCAATAGCGGGAGCTATGAGCAGTTCTTC. It yields the protein CASSSNSGSYEQFF.

Ten or more counts support this clonotype. The chain combines TRBV3-1 with TRBJ2-5; no definite D call. The germline gives CDR1 LGHDT, CDR2 YNNKEL (reference sequence). V was cut by 1 base and J by 5 bases, with 11 bases left in between. This CDR3 has 14 residues. The CDR3 reads CASSQGRLEETQYF. The CDR3 nucleotides are TGTGCCAGCAGCCAAGGCCGCTTAGAGGAGACCCAGTACTTC.

The chain links TRBV13 to TRBJ1-3; D is unresolved. This CDR3 has 15 residues. Trimming cost V 5 bases and J 3 bases, with 14 bases left between them. Per the germline V gene, CDR1 is PRHDT and CDR2 is FYEKMQ (reference sequence). DNA for the CDR3: TGTGCCAGCAGCCCCTTATCGGTCAGTGGAAACACCATATATTTT. The encoded protein is CASSPLSVSGNTIYF.

This clonotype showed up many times. The rearrangement joins TRBV20-1 to TRBJ2-1; 7 bases align to TRBD2. J was trimmed by 3 bases and V by 0 bases; bases with no gene match: 8. The CDR3 has 16 residues. Looked up from germline, CDR1 is DFQATT and CDR2 is SNEGSKA (reference sequence). The CDR3 protein is CSARDLLAANYNEQFF. In DNA form, the CDR3 reads TGCAGTGCTAGAGATCTGCTAGCGGCCAACTACAATGAGCAGTTCTTC.

This clonotype was observed a few times. The genes are TRBV27 and TRBJ2-7; no definite D call. Germline-derived CDR1 and CDR2 are MNHEY and SMNVEV (reference sequence). Trimming removed 5 bases at V and 4 bases at J, with 15 bases between. The CDR3 sequence is 14 residues long. The CDR3 DNA reads TGTGCCAGCAGTCCTTCGGTAAAGGGTTACGAGCAGTACTTC. Translated, it gives CASSPSVKGYEQYF.